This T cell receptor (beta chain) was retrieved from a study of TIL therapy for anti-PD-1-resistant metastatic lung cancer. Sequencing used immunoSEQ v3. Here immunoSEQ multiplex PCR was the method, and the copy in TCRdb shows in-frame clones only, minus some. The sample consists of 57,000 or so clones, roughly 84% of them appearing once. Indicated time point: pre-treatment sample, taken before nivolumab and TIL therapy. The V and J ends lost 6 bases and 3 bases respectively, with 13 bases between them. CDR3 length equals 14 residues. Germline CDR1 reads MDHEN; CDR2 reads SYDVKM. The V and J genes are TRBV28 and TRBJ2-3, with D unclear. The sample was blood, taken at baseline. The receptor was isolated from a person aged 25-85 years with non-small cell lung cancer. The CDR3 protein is CASSLNSMTDTQYF. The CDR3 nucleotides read TGTGCCAGCAGCCTAAACAGTATGACAGATACGCAGTATTTT.